The sequence of this T cell receptor (beta chain) was determined in a study of CD8+CD57+ T cells in acquired aplastic anemia. Genomic DNA constituted the template upon which TCR beta VDJ and CDR3 profiling was performed. Each CDR3 protein gets one entry after TCRdb re-called the reads with MiXCR. The sample records 310,000 or so distinct CDR3 sequences, approximately 58% being singletons. Patients included in sequencing had previously demonstrated CD8+CD57+ cell expansion by flow cytometry. The CDR3 consists of 14 residues. The germline V gene has CDR1 SGHRS and CDR2 YFSETQ. V was cut by 2 bases and J by 4 bases, with 13 bases left in between.

The sequencing input was sorted CD4+, CD8+, or CD8+CD57+ T cells (not recorded which) from PBMCs. J is TRBJ2-7 and V is TRBV5-1; a weak D match, TRBD1 (5 bases). The sequence was collected from a human donor with aplastic anemia. CDR3 bases: TGCGCCAGCAGCTTTGGCCAACAGGCTTACGAGCAGTACTTC. Amino acids: CASSFGQQAYEQYF.